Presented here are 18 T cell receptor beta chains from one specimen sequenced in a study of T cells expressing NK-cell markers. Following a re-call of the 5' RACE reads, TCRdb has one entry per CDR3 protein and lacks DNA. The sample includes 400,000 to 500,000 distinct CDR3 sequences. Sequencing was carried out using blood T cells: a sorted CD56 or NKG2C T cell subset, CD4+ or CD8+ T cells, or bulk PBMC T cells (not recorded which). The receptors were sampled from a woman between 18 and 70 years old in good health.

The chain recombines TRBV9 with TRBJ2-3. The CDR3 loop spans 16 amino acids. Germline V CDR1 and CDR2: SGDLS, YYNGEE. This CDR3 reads CASSVAGTSGTDTQYF.

The CDR3 here is CAISERGGPNTDTQYF. The chain links TRBV10-3 to TRBJ2-3; TCRdb outputs TRBD1, but without DNA this stays unchecked. CDR1 and CDR2 from the germline V gene are ENHRY and SYGVKD. This CDR3 contains 16 residues.

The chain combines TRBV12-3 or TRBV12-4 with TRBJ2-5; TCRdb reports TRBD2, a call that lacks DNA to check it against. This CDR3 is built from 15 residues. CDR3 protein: CASRSGLAVQETQYF.

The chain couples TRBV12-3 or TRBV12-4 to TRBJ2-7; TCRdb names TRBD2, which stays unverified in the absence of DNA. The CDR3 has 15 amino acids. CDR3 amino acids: CASRPTSGSSYEQYF.

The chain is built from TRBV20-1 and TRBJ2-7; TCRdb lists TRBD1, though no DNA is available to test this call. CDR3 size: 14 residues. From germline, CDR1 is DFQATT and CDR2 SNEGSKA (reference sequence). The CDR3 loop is CSARDLPGGYEQYF.

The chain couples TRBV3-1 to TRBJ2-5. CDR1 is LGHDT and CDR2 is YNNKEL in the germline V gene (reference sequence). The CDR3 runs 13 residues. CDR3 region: CASSQVRGETQYF.

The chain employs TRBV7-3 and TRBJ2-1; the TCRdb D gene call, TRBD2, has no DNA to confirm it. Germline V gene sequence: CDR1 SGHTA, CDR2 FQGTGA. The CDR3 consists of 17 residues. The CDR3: CASSSGRGRSSYNEQFF.

The CDR3 sequence: CSARLPVSYEQYF. The rearrangement uses TRBV20-1 and TRBJ2-7; TCRdb proposes TRBD1, but this gene call is untestable without DNA. Per germline, CDR1 DFQATT and CDR2 SNEGSKA (reference sequence). The CDR3 is made up of 13 amino acids.

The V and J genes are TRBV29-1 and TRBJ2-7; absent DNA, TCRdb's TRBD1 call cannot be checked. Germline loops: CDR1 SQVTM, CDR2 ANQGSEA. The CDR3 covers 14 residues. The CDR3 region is CSVLQGTGSVEQYF.

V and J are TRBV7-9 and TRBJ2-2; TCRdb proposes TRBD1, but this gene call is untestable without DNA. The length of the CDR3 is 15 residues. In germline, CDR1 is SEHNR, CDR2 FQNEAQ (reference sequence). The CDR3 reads CASSSARPTTGELFF.

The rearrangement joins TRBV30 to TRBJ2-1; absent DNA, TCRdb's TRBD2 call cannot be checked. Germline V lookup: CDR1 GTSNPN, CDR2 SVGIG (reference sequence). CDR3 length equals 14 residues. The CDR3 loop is CAWTLAGGPYEQFF.

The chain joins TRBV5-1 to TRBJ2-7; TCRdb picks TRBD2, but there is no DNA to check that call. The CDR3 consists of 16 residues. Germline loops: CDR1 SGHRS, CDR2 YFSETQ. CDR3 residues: CASSYGLAGVSYEQYF. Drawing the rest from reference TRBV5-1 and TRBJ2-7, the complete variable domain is KAGVTQTPRYLIKTRGQQVTLSCSPISGHRSVSWYQQTPGQGLQFLFEYFSETQRNKGNFPGRFSGRQFSNSRSEMNVSTLELGDSALYLCASSYGLAGVSYEQYFGPGTRLTVT.

This CDR3 reads CASSFIGSYEQYF. The gene calls are TRBV28 and TRBJ2-7. The CDR3 is 13 amino acids. Germline V gene data show CDR1 as MDHEN and CDR2 as SYDVKM.

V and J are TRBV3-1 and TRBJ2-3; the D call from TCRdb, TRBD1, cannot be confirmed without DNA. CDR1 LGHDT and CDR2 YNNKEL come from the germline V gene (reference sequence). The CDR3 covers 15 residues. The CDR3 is CASSPRTGGADTQYF.

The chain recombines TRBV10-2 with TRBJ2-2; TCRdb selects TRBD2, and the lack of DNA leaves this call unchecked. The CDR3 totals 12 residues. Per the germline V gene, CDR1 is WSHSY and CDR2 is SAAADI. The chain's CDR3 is CATGLNTGELFF.

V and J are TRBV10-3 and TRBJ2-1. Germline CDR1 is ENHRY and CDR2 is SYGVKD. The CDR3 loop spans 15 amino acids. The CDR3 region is CAISETGGSYNEQFF.

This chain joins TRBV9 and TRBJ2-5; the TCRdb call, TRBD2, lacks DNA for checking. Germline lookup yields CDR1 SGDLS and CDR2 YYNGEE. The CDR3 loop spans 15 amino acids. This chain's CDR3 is CASFPQSGGRETQYF.

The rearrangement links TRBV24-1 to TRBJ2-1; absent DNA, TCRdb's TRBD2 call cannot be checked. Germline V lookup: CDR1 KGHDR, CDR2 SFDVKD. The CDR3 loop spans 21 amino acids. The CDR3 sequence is CATSVLKTLSSGRGTYNEQFF.